This T cell receptor beta chain was sequenced during a study of T-cell reconstitution after alpha-beta-depleted transplantation in children. Study-level points and caveats: In patients about two months after transplant, alpha-beta T cells reportedly arose from several hundred expanded graft clones. Surviving recipient cells, namely T cells and thymic progenitors, were the source of high day-60 TCRbeta diversity in some patients.

The V gene's germline CDR1 is SGHTA and CDR2 FQGNSA. The CDR3 consists of 15 residues. The germline V and J ends were trimmed by 2 bases and 0 bases, with 8 bases remaining between them. This clonotype was seen at least ten times. Its antigen is currently unknown. Preparation of the TCRbeta library was carried out with unique molecular identifiers. TCRdb called the PCR reads again in MiXCR, with one record for every CDR3 protein. There are 30,000 to 40,000 distinct CDR3 sequences in the sample; around 7% occur only once, and around 30% lies in the top ten. The specimen was peripheral blood, collected 60 days after TCRalphabeta/CD19-depleted stem cell transplant. The receptor was isolated from a child under two years old who had a stem cell transplant for acute myeloid leukemia, so the T cells may come from the graft donor. The V call is TRBV7-2, the J call TRBJ2-1; no clear D gene. The CDR3 sequence is CASSLFEHSYNEQFF. The CDR3 DNA reads TGTGCCAGCAGCTTATTTGAGCACTCCTACAATGAGCAGTTCTTC.